These 20 T cell receptor beta chains originate from one sample sequenced in a study of blood T cell repertoires in COVID-19. Assay used: immunoSEQ multiplex PCR; TCRdb lists only in-frame clones, some missing. The sample holds approximately 53,000 clones; 82% are singletons and the top ten take around 21%. Sequencing input: peripheral blood. The origin of the receptors is a woman in her sixties or seventies with acute or convalescent COVID-19.

The V and J genes are TRBV7-8 and TRBJ1-2; D remains ambiguous. The V end lost 5 bases, the J end lost 2 bases, and 12 bases lay between the germline ends. Germline V gene data show CDR1 as SGHVS and CDR2 as FQNEAQ. The CDR3 sequence is 14 residues long. This CDR3 is CASSLSGGNYGYTF. Written as DNA, the CDR3 is TGTGCCAGCAGCCTAAGTGGAGGGAACTATGGCTACACCTTC.

The chain has TRBV30 and TRBJ2-2; 12 nucleotides align to TRBD2. The CDR3 length is 17 residues. Germline loops: CDR1 GTSNPN, CDR2 SVGIG (reference sequence). Trimming at V came to 4 bases and at J to 0 bases, leaving 6 bases not matched to a gene. The CDR3 sequence: CAWNGLAGSSNTGELFF. The DNA for the CDR3 is TGTGCCTGGAACGGACTAGCGGGGTCGTCGAACACCGGGGAGCTGTTTTTT.

The V call is TRBV6-5, the J call TRBJ1-6; 9 bases are shared with TRBD1. Trimming removed 5 bases from V and 10 bases from J; junction bases left unmatched: 6. Germline V gives CDR1 MNHEY, CDR2 SVGAGI. The CDR3 sequence is 14 residues long. CDR3 protein: CASSRTGVGSPLHF. DNA for the CDR3: TGTGCCAGCAGTAGGACAGGGGTTGGCTCACCCCTCCACTTT.

The chain uses TRBV2 and TRBJ2-7, with D perhaps TRBD2 (6 bases). Trimming stripped 5 bases from V and 2 bases from J, with 16 bases between. The germline CDR1 and CDR2 sequences are SNHLY and FYNNEI. This CDR3 region has 15 residues. CDR3 DNA: TGTGCCAGCAGTCCCCCGGGACGGGGGACCTACGAGCAGTACTTC. As protein: CASSPPGRGTYEQYF.

The chain joins TRBV6-6 to TRBJ1-1, with D maybe TRBD1 (6 bases). The V end lost 6 bases, the J end lost 7 bases, and 21 bases lay between the germline ends. Germline values: CDR1 MNHNY, CDR2 SVGAGI (reference sequence). The CDR3 is made up of 15 amino acids. The CDR3 nucleotides are TGTGCCAGCAGCCGATCAGGGGCCGGCGGGGGTGAAGCTTTCTTT. Its protein is CASSRSGAGGGEAFF.

This chain links TRBV2 with TRBJ1-5; 7 bases are shared with TRBD1. The V gene end was trimmed by 4 bases and the J gene end by 3 bases; junction bases not matched to a gene: 9. The CDR3 spans 16 residues. Germline V gene lookup returns CDR1 SNHLY and CDR2 FYNNEI. The CDR3 here is CASSAGTASLNQPQHF. The CDR3 DNA is TGTGCCAGCAGTGCCGGGACAGCGTCCCTCAATCAGCCCCAGCATTTT.

The chain carries TRBV9 and TRBJ1-4; unclear D gene. V was cut by 0 bases and J by 0 bases, with 3 bases left in between. This CDR3 has 14 amino acids. The V gene's germline CDR1 is SGDLS and CDR2 YYNGEE. The CDR3 DNA follows: TGTGCCAGCAGCGTAGATACAACTAATGAAAAACTGTTTTTT. Translation: CASSVDTTNEKLFF.

This chain uses TRBV29-1 with TRBJ1-2; D gene ambiguous. V lost 1 base to trimming and J lost 4 bases, with 4 bases between them. CDR1 and CDR2 from the germline V gene are SQVTM and ANQGSEA. The CDR3 has 11 amino acids. The CDR3 is CSVEARYGYTF. In DNA, the CDR3 is TGCAGCGTTGAAGCGCGCTATGGCTACACCTTC. Based on the CDR3 plus reference TRBV29-1 and TRBJ1-2, the full variable domain is SAVISQKPSRDICQRGTSLTIQCQVDSQVTMMFWYRQQPGQSLTLIATANQGSEATYESGFVIDKFPISRPNLTFSTLTVSNMSPEDSSIYLCSVEARYGYTFGSGTRLTVV.

This chain uses TRBV10-3 with TRBJ2-1, with TRBD1 matching 9 bases. Germline V gene lookup returns CDR1 ENHRY and CDR2 SYGVKD. This CDR3 contains 16 residues. Trimming cost V 2 bases and J 2 bases; bases outside gene matches: 4. CDR3: CAISEPGQGPYNEQFF. Here the CDR3 DNA reads TGTGCCATCAGTGAGCCGGGACAGGGCCCCTACAATGAGCAGTTCTTC.

The chain recombines TRBV19 with TRBJ1-4; 7 nucleotides align to TRBD1. The CDR3 is 16 residues long. The germline V gene encodes CDR1 LNHDA and CDR2 SQIVND (reference sequence). V gave up 5 bases and J gave up 5 bases; unmatched junction bases: 11. The CDR3 DNA reads as TGTGCCAGTAGTTCCAATCCGGGACAGTCGAATGAAAAACTGTTTTTT. This gives the protein CASSSNPGQSNEKLFF.

This clone was observed once. The chain joins TRBV23-1 to TRBJ1-5; no reliable D call. TRBV23-1 belongs to the ORF category, with a function that is uncertain. The CDR3 length is 15 residues. V was clipped by 11 bases and J by 6 bases, with 23 bases between them. DNA of the CDR3: TGCGCCCGTTATGGTCTCGGGCCCCGGGGTCAGCCCCAGCATTTT. Its translation: CARYGLGPRGQPQHF.

This sequence joins TRBV20-1 and TRBJ2-7, with TRBD2 identical over 11 bases. The V gene's germline CDR1 is DFQATT and CDR2 SNEGSKA (reference sequence). Unmatched junction bases numbered 1, after V lost 3 bases and J lost 3 bases. The CDR3 covers 13 residues. The CDR3 protein is CSASTSGGYEQYF. The CDR3 DNA reads TGCAGTGCTAGTACTAGCGGGGGCTACGAGCAGTACTTC.

The chain uses TRBV10-1 and TRBJ1-2, with 7 bases aligning to TRBD1. Trimming cost V 6 bases and J 0 bases; bases outside gene matches: 7. The CDR3 runs 15 residues. Looked up from germline, CDR1 is WNHNN and CDR2 is SYGVQD (reference sequence). Here the CDR3 reads CASRGGQNSNYGYTF. DNA of the CDR3: TGCGCCAGCAGGGGGGGACAGAATTCTAACTATGGCTACACCTTC.

The chain is built from TRBV19 and TRBJ2-7, with 15 bases identical to TRBD2. CDR1 is LNHDA and CDR2 is SQIVND in the germline V gene (reference sequence). The CDR3 extends over 14 amino acids. J gave up 7 bases and V 6 bases, and 4 bases lay outside the gene matches. This CDR3 reads CASRGLAGGPEQYF. The CDR3 coding sequence is TGTGCCAGTAGGGGACTAGCGGGGGGTCCGGAGCAGTACTTC.

The chain is built from TRBV7-8 and TRBJ2-1; 10 bases are a match to TRBD2. The length of the CDR3 is 15 residues. Germline trimming cut 5 bases from V and 5 bases from J; bases unmatched to any gene: 6. Per the germline V gene, CDR1 is SGHVS and CDR2 is FQNEAQ. The CDR3 sequence is CASSLSGGFDNEQFF. The CDR3 DNA follows: TGTGCCAGCAGCCTTAGCGGGGGGTTTGACAATGAGCAGTTCTTC. The full variable domain, in which reference TRBV7-8 and TRBJ2-1 provide the parts outside the CDR3, is GAGVSQSPRYKVAKRGQDVALRCDPISGHVSLFWYQQALGQGPEFLTYFQNEAQLDKSGLPSDRFFAERPEGSVSTLKIQRTQQEDSAVYLCASSLSGGFDNEQFFGPGTRLTVL.

This clone has just a few counts. This chain links TRBV6-1 with TRBJ2-7; D remains ambiguous. Germline V gives CDR1 MNHNS, CDR2 SASEGT. The V gene lost 2 bases and the J gene lost 2 bases, with 13 bases spanning the gap. The length of the CDR3 is 15 residues. The CDR3 DNA follows: TGTGCCAGCAGTGAATGGCAGGTGGTCACCTACGAGCAGTACTTC. Its protein is CASSEWQVVTYEQYF.

The rearrangement joins TRBV2 to TRBJ2-2; D may be TRBD2 (5 bases). The germline gives CDR1 SNHLY, CDR2 FYNNEI. Trimming shortened V by 3 bases and J by 4 bases, and 12 bases separated the two germline ends. The CDR3 loop spans 15 amino acids. CDR3 nucleotides: TGTGCCAGCAGTGAGAGCGGTGAAACCACCGGGGAGCTGTTTTTT. Translating it yields CASSESGETTGELFF.

J is TRBJ2-2 and V is TRBV5-1; TRBD1 agrees at 8 bases. After removal of 4 bases from V and 4 bases from J, the junction contained 9 bases not matched to a gene. The V gene's germline CDR1 is SGHRS and CDR2 YFSETQ. This CDR3 region has 16 residues. CDR3 region: CASSPRTGTSTGELFF. The DNA for the CDR3 is TGCGCCAGCAGCCCCCGGACAGGGACGAGCACCGGGGAGCTGTTTTTT.

V usage is TRBV10-1 and J usage is TRBJ2-3, with TRBD1 identical over 8 bases. Trimming removed 6 bases from V and 6 bases from J; junction bases left unmatched: 14. The CDR3 totals 16 residues. CDR1 is WNHNN and CDR2 is SYGVQD in the germline V gene (reference sequence). CDR3 bases: TGCGCCAGCAGGCAGGACAGGGCGGCCGGAAGCGATACGCAGTATTTT. It specifies CASRQDRAAGSDTQYF.

This clone turned up a few times. This sequence joins TRBV4-3 and TRBJ1-2; possible D gene TRBD1, 5 bases. V lost 4 bases and J lost 3, with 15 bases in between. CDR1 is LGHNA and CDR2 is YSLEER in the germline V gene. This CDR3 contains 15 residues. CDR3 nucleotides: TGCGCCAGCAGCCGAGATTTACAGGCTTACTATGGCTACACCTTC. It yields the protein CASSRDLQAYYGYTF.